These 2 T cell receptor beta chains were sequenced from one sample in a study of cytomegalovirus exposure and HLA in healthy donors. PCR amplification relied on 60 Vbeta primers (plus 13 Jbeta primers). Only in-frame clones appear in the TCRdb table, and some are missing; sequencing was by immunoSEQ multiplex PCR. This sample lists 150,000 to 200,000 clones; its ten largest clones have around 0.79%. Sequencing input: PBMCs. Every receptor here comes from a woman aged 18-29 years in good health and CMV-seropositive.

The V gene is TRBV7-2, the J gene TRBJ2-5; D possibly corresponds to TRBD2 (6 bases). CDR1 and CDR2 (germline): SGHTA, FQGNSA. CDR3 length: 13 residues. V was clipped by 5 bases and J by 1 base, with 8 bases between them. DNA for the CDR3: TGTGCCAGCAGCCGGAGGGCCCAAGAGACCCAGTACTTC. Protein sequence: CASSRRAQETQYF.

The rearrangement joins TRBV18 to TRBJ2-3; D remains ambiguous. Germline assignment: CDR1 KGHSH and CDR2 LQKENI. Trimming stripped 1 base from V and 3 bases from J, with 8 bases between. This CDR3 spans 14 amino acids. DNA for the CDR3: TGTGCCAGCTCACCACAAATAAATACAGATACGCAGTATTTT. Its translation: CASSPQINTDTQYF.